Listed below are T cell receptor beta chains from one sample, sequenced in a study of blood T cell repertoires in COVID-19. Measured with immunoSEQ multiplex PCR; TCRdb has only the in-frame clones, and not every one. The sample gives 200,000 to 300,000 clones, over 75% of which show up once; about 0.65% is in the top ten. Sequenced: peripheral blood. These receptors were taken from a human donor in a cohort sampled during active COVID-19. CDR3s include the opening cysteine and the closing phenylalanine or tryptophan. The D gene is left open where the match is weak. Clone size is shown for a subset of rows, as once, few, many or a class of expanded clone.

V gene	J gene	clone size	D gene	CDR3 protein	CDR3 DNA
TRBV14	TRBJ1-1	few	NA	CASSTESEAFF	TGTGCCAGCAGCACTGAGAGTGAAGCTTTCTTT
TRBV5-4	TRBJ2-5	NA	TRBD2	CASSLGASGGQETQYF	TGTGCCAGCAGCTTGGGGGCTAGCGGGGGGCAAGAGACCCAGTACTTC
TRBV18	TRBJ1-5	few	TRBD1	CASSPTGGEVGGGQPQHF	TGTGCCAGCTCACCGACAGGGGGCGAGGTGGGAGGTGGTCAGCCCCAGCATTTT
TRBV6-2/TRBV6-3	TRBJ2-7	NA	NA	CASSYTQMREQYF	TGTGCCAGCAGTTACACTCAAATGCGAGAGCAGTACTTC
TRBV6-4	TRBJ2-7	few	TRBD1	CASSATRQGEQYF	TGTGCCAGCAGTGCCACCCGACAGGGAGAGCAGTACTTC
TRBV4-1	TRBJ1-2	NA	NA	CASSQDPYRGVYGYTF	TGCGCCAGCAGCCAAGATCCTTACCGGGGGGTCTATGGCTACACCTTC
TRBV7-2	TRBJ2-5	NA	NA	CASSLELGEETQYF	TGTGCCAGCAGCTTGGAGTTGGGAGAAGAGACCCAGTACTTC
TRBV5-1	TRBJ1-1	NA	NA	CASSAGLMNTEAFF	TGCGCCAGCAGTGCCGGACTCATGAACACTGAAGCTTTCTTT
TRBV7-2	TRBJ1-2	few	TRBD1	CASIRSGTANYGYTF	TGTGCCAGCATCCGATCGGGGACAGCTAACTATGGCTACACCTTC
TRBV25-1	TRBJ2-7	NA	TRBD1	CASTAPPGQGAYEQYF	TGTGCCAGCACCGCTCCCCCGGGACAGGGGGCCTACGAGCAGTACTTC
TRBV5-1	TRBJ1-2	NA	NA	CASSWGLGRNYGYTF	TGCGCCAGCAGCTGGGGCCTCGGCAGAAACTATGGCTACACCTTC
TRBV12-3/TRBV12-4	TRBJ1-1	once	NA	CASTPDRNTEAFF	TGTGCCAGCACTCCGGACAGGAACACTGAAGCTTTCTTT
TRBV7-5	TRBJ2-6	NA	NA	CVRSLGGAGANVLTF	TGTGTCAGAAGCTTAGGGGGGGCTGGGGCCAACGTCCTGACTTTC
TRBV28	TRBJ1-6	NA	NA	CASSGGGSPLHF	TGTGCCAGCAGCGGGGGGGGTTCACCCCTCCACTTT
TRBV4-1	TRBJ1-4	NA	TRBD1	CASSQGQVRSKLFF	TGCGCCAGCAGCCAGGGACAGGTTAGGTCAAAACTGTTTTTT
TRBV5-1	TRBJ2-5	NA	NA	CASSLRSRDQETQYF	TGCGCCAGCAGCTTGCGTTCGCGGGACCAAGAGACCCAGTACTTC
TRBV10-3	TRBJ2-7	NA	NA	CAISDDLGTHREQYF	TGTGCCATCAGTGATGACCTTGGGACACACCGGGAGCAGTACTTC
TRBV7-2	TRBJ1-3	NA	NA	CASSFRGFGNTIYF	TGTGCCAGCAGCTTCAGGGGATTTGGAAACACCATATATTTT
TRBV9	TRBJ2-5	NA	TRBD2	CASSVAPGTSGRRETQYF	TGTGCCAGCAGCGTAGCCCCCGGGACTAGCGGACGACGAGAGACCCAGTACTTC
TRBV3-1/TRBV3-2	TRBJ2-3	NA	NA	CASSQVADTQYF	TGTGCCAGCAGCCAAGTCGCAGATACGCAGTATTTT
TRBV7-2	TRBJ2-7	few	NA	CASSFGTPVTEQYF	TGTGCCAGCAGCTTCGGGACTCCTGTCACCGAGCAGTACTTC
TRBV24-1	TRBJ2-7	NA	TRBD1	CATAGTGLYEQYF	TGTGCCACCGCAGGGACAGGGCTCTACGAGCAGTACTTC
TRBV5-5	TRBJ1-5	few	NA	CASSLDGGWNQPQHF	TGTGCCAGCAGCTTGGACGGGGGGTGGAATCAGCCCCAGCATTTT
TRBV5-6	TRBJ2-3	NA	NA	CASSLDSRYTQYF	TGTGCCAGCAGCTTAGATAGTAGATATACGCAGTATTTT
TRBV6-5	TRBJ2-7	NA	TRBD1	CASSRKGQRLYEQYF	TGTGCCAGCAGCCGCAAGGGACAGCGCCTTTACGAGCAGTACTTC
TRBV19	TRBJ1-4	NA	TRBD1	CASSRDRGREKLFF	TGTGCCAGTAGCCGGGACAGGGGACGCGAAAAACTGTTTTTT
TRBV3-1/TRBV3-2	TRBJ2-7	NA	NA	CASSQAGASYEQYF	TGTGCCAGCAGCCAAGCGGGAGCCAGCTACGAGCAGTACTTC
TRBV5-1	TRBJ2-5	NA	TRBD2	CASSLWTAGVQETQYF	TGCGCCAGCAGCTTGTGGACAGCGGGAGTCCAAGAGACCCAGTACTTC
TRBV27	TRBJ1-5	NA	NA	CASSPLYQGSGNQPQHF	TGTGCCAGCAGTCCCCTCTATCAGGGATCCGGCAATCAGCCCCAGCATTTT
TRBV27	TRBJ1-4	NA	NA	CASRAGRLSHEKLFF	TGTGCCAGCAGAGCCGGTCGCCTCTCCCATGAAAAACTGTTTTTT
TRBV4-3	TRBJ2-6	NA	NA	CASSQPGISGANVLTF	TGCGCCAGCAGCCAACCAGGAATCTCTGGGGCCAACGTCCTGACTTTC
TRBV7-2	TRBJ1-2	NA	NA	CASSFPQVLNYGYTF	TGTGCCAGCAGCTTCCCACAGGTCCTTAACTATGGCTACACCTTC
TRBV10-1	TRBJ2-6	NA	NA	CASTSSQEAGANVLTF	TGCGCCAGCACCAGCTCACAGGAAGCTGGGGCCAACGTCCTGACTTTC
TRBV7-9	TRBJ2-7	few	NA	CASTEGGVVGAEQYF	TGTGCCAGCACCGAAGGGGGGGTAGTAGGGGCCGAGCAGTACTTC
TRBV5-1	TRBJ2-7	NA	TRBD2	CASSQLAGAPYEQYF	TGCGCCAGCAGCCAACTAGCGGGAGCCCCCTACGAGCAGTACTTC
TRBV7-2	TRBJ2-7	NA	NA	CASSLVGGPSYEQYF	TGTGCCAGCAGCCTAGTGGGGGGGCCCTCCTACGAGCAGTACTTC
TRBV30	TRBJ1-2	once	NA	CAWGDPALRGGYTF	TGTGCCTGGGGGGATCCGGCTCTAAGGGGTGGCTACACCTTC
TRBV7-3	TRBJ2-1	NA	TRBD2	CASSLGGTSPYNEQFF	TGTGCCAGCAGCCTGGGGGGGACTTCCCCCTACAATGAGCAGTTCTTC
TRBV9	TRBJ2-1	NA	TRBD2	CASSPWTSGIIHEQFF	TGTGCCAGCAGTCCTTGGACTAGCGGCATTATCCATGAGCAGTTCTTC
TRBV5-6	TRBJ1-2	NA	TRBD1	CASSFRDRPTNYGYTF	TGTGCCAGCAGCTTTCGGGACAGACCGACTAACTATGGCTACACCTTC
TRBV28	TRBJ1-2	once	TRBD1	CASSLGQASGYTF	TGTGCCAGCAGTTTGGGACAGGCGTCTGGCTACACCTTC
TRBV15	TRBJ2-1	NA	TRBD2	CATSSGTSGRKRYEQFF	TGTGCCACCAGCAGCGGGACTAGCGGGAGGAAAAGGTATGAGCAGTTCTTC
TRBV30	TRBJ1-2	NA	NA	CAWSLDRAINYGYTF	TGTGCCTGGAGTCTTGACAGAGCCATTAACTATGGCTACACCTTC
TRBV7-9	TRBJ2-7	once	TRBD1	CAITRTGVHEQYF	TGTGCCATTACCCGGACAGGGGTCCACGAGCAGTACTTC
TRBV5-8	TRBJ2-5	NA	TRBD2	CASSLALAGGPRQETQYF	TGTGCCAGCAGCTTGGCACTAGCGGGAGGGCCGCGTCAAGAGACCCAGTACTTC
TRBV9	TRBJ2-7	NA	TRBD1	CASSGGQGASYEQYF	TGTGCCAGCAGCGGAGGACAGGGGGCGAGCTACGAGCAGTACTTC
TRBV6-5	TRBJ2-6	NA	NA	CATGNQRAGANVLTF	TGTGCCACCGGAAATCAGAGGGCTGGGGCCAACGTCCTGACTTTC